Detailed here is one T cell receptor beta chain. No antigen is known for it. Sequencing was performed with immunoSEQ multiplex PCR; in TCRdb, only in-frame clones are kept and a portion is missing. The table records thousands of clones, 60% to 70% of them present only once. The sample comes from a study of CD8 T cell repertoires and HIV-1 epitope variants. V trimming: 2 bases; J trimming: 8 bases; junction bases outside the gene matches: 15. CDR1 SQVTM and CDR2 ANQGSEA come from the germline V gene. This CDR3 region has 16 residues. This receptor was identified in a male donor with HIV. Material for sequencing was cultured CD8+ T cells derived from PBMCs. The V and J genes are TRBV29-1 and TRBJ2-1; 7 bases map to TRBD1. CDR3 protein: CSVETSSDRPRYEQFF. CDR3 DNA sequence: TGCAGCGTTGAAACATCATCGGACAGGCCAAGGTATGAGCAGTTCTTC.